These T cell receptor beta chains were read from a single sample in a study of blood T cell repertoires in COVID-19. Method: immunoSEQ multiplex PCR; TCRdb's copy keeps in-frame clones and lacks some. The sample lists around 63,000 clones; roughly 80% were seen once. The sample was peripheral blood. Every receptor here comes from a woman in her seventies with acute or convalescent COVID-19. The CDR3 runs from the conserved cysteine through the conserved F or W. D genes are given only for firm matches. Size is stated for part of the rows, as once, few or many counts, or as a class when the clone is expanded.

v_call: TRBV19; clone_size: -; d_call: TRBD1; j_call: TRBJ1-5; cdr3_aa: CASNGERSTGWGSNQPQHF; cdr3_nt: TGTGCCAGTAACGGCGAAAGATCGACAGGGTGGGGAAGCAATCAGCCCCAGCATTTT
v_call: TRBV11-2; clone_size: many; d_call: TRBD2; j_call: TRBJ2-1; cdr3_aa: CASSLDRPLAGVGSYNEQFF; cdr3_nt: TGTGCCAGCAGCTTAGATCGTCCGCTAGCGGGGGTCGGCTCCTACAATGAGCAGTTCTTC
v_call: TRBV5-8; clone_size: -; d_call: -; j_call: TRBJ1-4; cdr3_aa: CASSLGTDFNEKLFF; cdr3_nt: TGTGCCAGCAGCTTGGGGACAGATTTTAATGAAAAACTGTTTTTT
v_call: TRBV15; clone_size: -; d_call: TRBD1; j_call: TRBJ2-5; cdr3_aa: CATNTGQGGKETQYF; cdr3_nt: TGTGCCACCAACACGGGACAGGGGGGAAAAGAGACCCAGTACTTC
v_call: TRBV29-1; clone_size: -; d_call: -; j_call: TRBJ1-2; cdr3_aa: CSAKTGGHQHYGYTF; cdr3_nt: TGCAGCGCAAAGACGGGGGGCCACCAACATTATGGCTACACCTTC
v_call: TRBV6-6; clone_size: -; d_call: TRBD2; j_call: TRBJ2-1; cdr3_aa: CASSRFTGGASYNEQFF; cdr3_nt: TGTGCCAGCAGTCGTTTTACCGGGGGGGCGTCCTACAATGAGCAGTTCTTC
v_call: TRBV9; clone_size: -; d_call: TRBD2; j_call: TRBJ2-3; cdr3_aa: CASSGGLGKLSTDTQYF; cdr3_nt: TGTGCCAGCAGCGGGGGACTAGGAAAACTGAGCACAGATACGCAGTATTTT
v_call: TRBV7-3; clone_size: -; d_call: -; j_call: TRBJ2-7; cdr3_aa: CASSFGKRDEQYF; cdr3_nt: TGTGCCAGCAGCTTTGGGAAGCGGGACGAGCAGTACTTC
v_call: TRBV29-1; clone_size: -; d_call: -; j_call: TRBJ1-2; cdr3_aa: CSVEDNGKMQGYTF; cdr3_nt: TGCAGCGTTGAAGATAACGGGAAAATGCAAGGCTACACCTTC
v_call: TRBV11-2; clone_size: once; d_call: TRBD2; j_call: TRBJ2-1; cdr3_aa: CASSLGAGGSYNEQFF; cdr3_nt: TGTGCCAGCAGCTTAGGGGCGGGGGGCTCCTACAATGAGCAGTTCTTC
v_call: TRBV19; clone_size: few; d_call: TRBD2; j_call: TRBJ2-3; cdr3_aa: CASRRSSGGKTDTQYF; cdr3_nt: TGTGCCAGTAGGCGTTCTAGCGGGGGGAAAACAGATACGCAGTATTTT
v_call: TRBV4-1; clone_size: -; d_call: -; j_call: TRBJ1-5; cdr3_aa: CASSHEGVLSNQPQHF; cdr3_nt: TGCGCCAGCAGCCACGAAGGGGTTTTAAGCAATCAGCCCCAGCATTTT
v_call: TRBV6-2/TRBV6-3; clone_size: -; d_call: TRBD1; j_call: TRBJ1-2; cdr3_aa: CASSRRDRGHQGYTF; cdr3_nt: TGTGCCAGCAGCCGCCGGGACAGGGGGCATCAGGGCTACACCTTC
v_call: TRBV30; clone_size: -; d_call: TRBD2; j_call: TRBJ2-1; cdr3_aa: CAWSVRLAGGDEQFF; cdr3_nt: TGTGCCTGGAGTGTACGGCTAGCGGGGGGCGATGAGCAGTTCTTC
v_call: TRBV11-3; clone_size: -; d_call: -; j_call: TRBJ2-1; cdr3_aa: CASSLDPILSYNEQFF; cdr3_nt: TGTGCCAGCAGCTTAGATCCGATACTCTCCTACAATGAGCAGTTCTTC
v_call: TRBV6-1; clone_size: -; d_call: -; j_call: TRBJ1-5; cdr3_aa: CASSAFSRADNQPQHF; cdr3_nt: TGTGCCAGCAGTGCCTTCTCCAGGGCAGACAATCAGCCCCAGCATTTT
v_call: TRBV9; clone_size: few; d_call: TRBD1; j_call: TRBJ2-5; cdr3_aa: CASSSRGQGAETQYF; cdr3_nt: TGTGCCAGCAGCTCCCGCGGACAGGGCGCCGAGACCCAGTACTTC
v_call: TRBV19; clone_size: -; d_call: TRBD1; j_call: TRBJ1-4; cdr3_aa: CASNRGAEKLFF; cdr3_nt: TGTGCCAGTAACAGGGGGGCTGAAAAACTGTTTTTT
v_call: TRBV7-9; clone_size: -; d_call: -; j_call: TRBJ1-5; cdr3_aa: CASSLDWQPQHF; cdr3_nt: TGTGCCAGCAGCTTAGACTGGCAGCCCCAGCATTTT
v_call: TRBV2; clone_size: -; d_call: TRBD1; j_call: TRBJ1-2; cdr3_aa: CASSRQGLNYGYTF; cdr3_nt: TGTGCCAGCAGCAGACAGGGTTTGAACTATGGCTACACCTTC
v_call: TRBV15; clone_size: -; d_call: -; j_call: TRBJ2-1; cdr3_aa: CATSRDSQAPYNEQFF; cdr3_nt: TGTGCCACCAGCAGAGATAGTCAGGCCCCCTACAATGAGCAGTTCTTC
v_call: TRBV14; clone_size: -; d_call: -; j_call: TRBJ1-5; cdr3_aa: CASSQDCVYSNQPQHF; cdr3_nt: TGTGCCAGCAGCCAAGATTGCGTTTATAGCAATCAGCCCCAGCATTTT
v_call: TRBV7-3; clone_size: few; d_call: TRBD2; j_call: TRBJ2-7; cdr3_aa: CASSPGTSGDEQYF; cdr3_nt: TGTGCCAGCAGCCCTGGGACTAGCGGGGACGAGCAGTACTTC
v_call: TRBV4-3; clone_size: -; d_call: TRBD1; j_call: TRBJ1-1; cdr3_aa: CASSQDRMNTEAFF; cdr3_nt: TGCGCCAGCAGCCAGGACAGGATGAACACTGAAGCTTTCTTT
v_call: TRBV6-5; clone_size: -; d_call: -; j_call: TRBJ2-7; cdr3_aa: CASSYEGHNGQYF; cdr3_nt: TGTGCCAGCAGTTACGAGGGCCACAACGGACAGTACTTC
v_call: TRBV10-3; clone_size: once; d_call: TRBD2; j_call: TRBJ2-3; cdr3_aa: CAIRVAGAGGDTQYF; cdr3_nt: TGTGCCATCAGAGTAGCGGGGGCCGGGGGAGATACGCAGTATTTT
v_call: TRBV4-2; clone_size: -; d_call: -; j_call: TRBJ1-4; cdr3_aa: CASSQGSSENWNEKLFF; cdr3_nt: TGTGCCAGCAGCCAAGGCTCGTCCGAGAATTGGAATGAAAAACTGTTTTTT
v_call: TRBV10-2; clone_size: -; d_call: TRBD2; j_call: TRBJ2-1; cdr3_aa: CASRSTSRLHEQFF; cdr3_nt: TGCGCCAGCAGATCGACTAGCAGGTTGCATGAGCAGTTCTTC
v_call: TRBV14; clone_size: -; d_call: -; j_call: TRBJ2-5; cdr3_aa: CASSQTRRQVGETQYF; cdr3_nt: TGTGCCAGCAGCCAAACCCGGAGACAGGTCGGAGAGACCCAGTACTTC
v_call: TRBV5-1; clone_size: -; d_call: -; j_call: TRBJ2-1; cdr3_aa: CASSPNLQGGNEQFF; cdr3_nt: TGCGCCAGCAGCCCCAACCTACAGGGAGGGAATGAGCAGTTCTTC
v_call: TRBV6-1; clone_size: -; d_call: -; j_call: TRBJ1-6; cdr3_aa: CASSEHLPPTAYNSPLHF; cdr3_nt: TGTGCCAGCAGTGAACATTTACCCCCTACAGCCTATAATTCACCCCTCCACTTT
v_call: TRBV4-3; clone_size: -; d_call: TRBD2; j_call: TRBJ2-5; cdr3_aa: CASSQDHPRAGGQTGETQYF; cdr3_nt: TGCGCCAGCAGCCAAGATCATCCCCGGGCGGGGGGACAAACGGGAGAGACCCAGTACTTC
v_call: TRBV6-6; clone_size: -; d_call: TRBD1; j_call: TRBJ2-4; cdr3_aa: CASSTTGGGNIQYF; cdr3_nt: TGTGCCAGCAGTACGACAGGGGGGGGAAACATTCAGTACTTC
v_call: TRBV2; clone_size: few; d_call: -; j_call: TRBJ1-5; cdr3_aa: CASSGAYGNQPQHF; cdr3_nt: TGTGCCAGCAGCGGAGCGTATGGCAATCAGCCCCAGCATTTT
v_call: TRBV6-5; clone_size: -; d_call: -; j_call: TRBJ2-3; cdr3_aa: CAGGGTDTQYF; cdr3_nt: TGTGCCGGAGGCGGCACAGATACGCAGTATTTT
v_call: TRBV6-5; clone_size: -; d_call: -; j_call: TRBJ2-2; cdr3_aa: CASSYGDSNTGELFF; cdr3_nt: TGTGCCAGCAGTTATGGCGACTCGAACACCGGGGAGCTGTTTTTT
v_call: TRBV7-9; clone_size: -; d_call: TRBD1; j_call: TRBJ1-1; cdr3_aa: CASSTGTGVGTEAFF; cdr3_nt: TGTGCCAGCAGCACCGGGACAGGGGTTGGGACTGAAGCTTTCTTT
v_call: TRBV19; clone_size: -; d_call: TRBD2; j_call: TRBJ2-1; cdr3_aa: CASSIVGGGGWNEQFF; cdr3_nt: TGTGCCAGTAGTATAGTTGGCGGGGGGGGTTGGAATGAGCAGTTCTTC
v_call: TRBV2; clone_size: -; d_call: -; j_call: TRBJ1-1; cdr3_aa: CASSDPGQSMKAFF; cdr3_nt: TGTGCCAGCAGTGACCCTGGGCAGAGCATGAAAGCTTTCTTT
v_call: TRBV9; clone_size: -; d_call: TRBD2; j_call: TRBJ2-3; cdr3_aa: CASSIRTSGGAGDTQYF; cdr3_nt: TGTGCCAGCAGCATACGGACTAGCGGGGGGGCCGGGGATACGCAGTATTTT
v_call: TRBV7-2; clone_size: -; d_call: TRBD1; j_call: TRBJ1-1; cdr3_aa: CASSHGTGPEGAFF; cdr3_nt: TGTGCCAGCAGCCATGGGACAGGGCCGGAGGGAGCTTTCTTT
v_call: TRBV7-3; clone_size: -; d_call: TRBD1; j_call: TRBJ2-2; cdr3_aa: CASSLGQGVVGELFF; cdr3_nt: TGTGCCAGCAGCTTGGGACAGGGGGTCGTCGGGGAGCTGTTTTTT
v_call: TRBV18; clone_size: -; d_call: -; j_call: TRBJ1-4; cdr3_aa: CASSPLREGTEKLFF; cdr3_nt: TGTGCCAGCTCACCTCTAAGAGAGGGAACTGAAAAACTGTTTTTT
v_call: TRBV2; clone_size: few; d_call: -; j_call: TRBJ1-3; cdr3_aa: CASKLGHLSGNTIYF; cdr3_nt: TGTGCCAGCAAATTAGGACACCTCTCTGGAAACACCATATATTTT
v_call: TRBV27; clone_size: -; d_call: TRBD2; j_call: TRBJ2-5; cdr3_aa: CASSFRPGLAGGKETQYF; cdr3_nt: TGTGCCAGCAGTTTCAGGCCGGGACTAGCGGGGGGGAAAGAGACCCAGTACTTC
v_call: TRBV27; clone_size: -; d_call: -; j_call: TRBJ2-7; cdr3_aa: CASSSLGTGSYEQYF; cdr3_nt: TGTGCCAGCAGTTCACTGGGGACTGGGTCCTACGAGCAGTACTTC
v_call: TRBV3-1/TRBV3-2; clone_size: -; d_call: TRBD1; j_call: TRBJ1-6; cdr3_aa: CASSQVEGGGSPLHF; cdr3_nt: TGTGCCAGCAGCCAAGTGGAAGGGGGCGGTTCACCCCTCCACTTT
v_call: TRBV5-1; clone_size: few; d_call: TRBD2; j_call: TRBJ2-3; cdr3_aa: CASSRLRGGTDTQYF; cdr3_nt: TGCGCCAGCAGCCGTTTGCGGGGGGGCACAGATACGCAGTATTTT
v_call: TRBV2; clone_size: -; d_call: -; j_call: TRBJ1-3; cdr3_aa: CASNGRTTGNTIYF; cdr3_nt: TGTGCCAGCAACGGACGGACAACTGGAAACACCATATATTTT
v_call: TRBV5-1; clone_size: -; d_call: -; j_call: TRBJ1-1; cdr3_aa: CASSLGGGHTEAFF; cdr3_nt: TGCGCCAGCAGCTTGGGCGGAGGTCACACTGAAGCTTTCTTT